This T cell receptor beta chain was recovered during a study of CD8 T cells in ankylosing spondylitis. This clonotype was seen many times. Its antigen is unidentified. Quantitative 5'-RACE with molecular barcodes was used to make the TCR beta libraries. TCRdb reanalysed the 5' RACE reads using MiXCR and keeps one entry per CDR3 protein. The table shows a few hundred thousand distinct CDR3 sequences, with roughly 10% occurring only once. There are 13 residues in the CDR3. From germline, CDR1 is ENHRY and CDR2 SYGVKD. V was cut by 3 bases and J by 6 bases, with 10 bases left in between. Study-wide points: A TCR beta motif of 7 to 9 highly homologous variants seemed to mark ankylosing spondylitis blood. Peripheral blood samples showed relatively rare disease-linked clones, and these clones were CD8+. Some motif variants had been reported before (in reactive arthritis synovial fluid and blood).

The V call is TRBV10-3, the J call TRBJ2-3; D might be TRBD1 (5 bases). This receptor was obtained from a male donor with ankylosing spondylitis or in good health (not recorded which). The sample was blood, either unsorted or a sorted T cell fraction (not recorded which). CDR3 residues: CAISERGWDTQYF. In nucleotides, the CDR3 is TGTGCCATCAGTGAAAGGGGATGGGATACGCAGTATTTT.